The 21 T cell receptor beta chains below all came from one sample that was sequenced in a study of early stage breast cancer tumors. Here immunoSEQ multiplex PCR was the method, and the copy in TCRdb shows in-frame clones only, minus some. The table has some 30,000 clones, around four fifths seen once; the top ten hold about a tenth. The sample was blood. The source of these receptors is a person in their fifties or sixties with breast cancer.

This chain connects TRBV5-1 to TRBJ2-7, with 7 bases aligning to TRBD1. The CDR3 sequence is 13 residues long. Germline assignment: CDR1 SGHRS and CDR2 YFSETQ. V lost 0 bases and J lost 7; bases outside the gene matches: 4. In DNA, the CDR3 is TGCGCCAGCAGCTTGGCAGGGGGTTGGGAGCAGTACTTC. Protein product: CASSLAGGWEQYF.

The V and J genes are TRBV28 and TRBJ2-5, with TRBD2 as a possible D gene (5 bases). Per the germline V gene, CDR1 is MDHEN and CDR2 is SYDVKM. V lost 6 bases and J 5 bases, leaving 16 bases between the germline ends. CDR3 size: 14 residues. The CDR3 sequence is CASRSRRGSETQYF. CDR3 DNA: TGTGCCAGCAGATCCAGACGGGGAAGTGAGACCCAGTACTTC.

This clone was counted a single time. The rearrangement uses TRBV15 and TRBJ2-4; a possible D gene is TRBD2 (6 bases). The CDR3 totals 17 residues. The V gene lost 0 bases and the J gene lost 1 base, with 13 bases spanning the gap. The V gene's germline CDR1 is LNHNV and CDR2 YYDKDF (reference sequence). CDR3 sequence: CATSRDSGDKAKNIQYF. In DNA, the CDR3 is TGTGCCACCAGCAGAGATTCGGGGGATAAGGCCAAAAACATTCAGTACTTC.

This chain connects TRBV19 to TRBJ1-2, with 7 bases identical to TRBD1. After removal of 5 bases from V and 8 bases from J, the junction contained 14 bases not matched to a gene. Germline V gene sequence: CDR1 LNHDA, CDR2 SQIVND (reference sequence). The CDR3 contains 15 residues. CDR3 DNA: TGTGCCAGTAGTGCCTCCCGACAGGGTCGAGGGGGCTACACCTTC. This encodes CASSASRQGRGGYTF.

The count of this clone is one. The chain uses TRBV7-8 and TRBJ2-2; D is possibly TRBD1 (5 bases). Germline CDR1 is SGHVS and CDR2 is FQNEAQ. V was cut by 4 bases and J by 2 bases, with 14 bases left in between. The CDR3 loop spans 16 amino acids. The CDR3 loop reads CASSSQGRGNTGELFF. In DNA, the CDR3 is TGTGCCAGCAGCTCCCAGGGTAGGGGTAACACCGGGGAGCTGTTTTTT.

V is TRBV11-2 and J is TRBJ2-3; 10 bases match TRBD2. Trimming removed 6 bases from V and 4 bases from J; junction bases left unmatched: 10. The CDR3 contains 16 residues. CDR1 and CDR2 (germline): SGHAT, FQNNGV. The CDR3: CASRPPGLAYADTQYF. The CDR3 nucleotides read TGTGCCAGCAGGCCCCCGGGACTAGCGTACGCAGATACGCAGTATTTT.

The chain recombines TRBV15 with TRBJ1-5; TRBD1 is a possible D gene (6 bases). CDR1 LNHNV and CDR2 YYDKDF come from the germline V gene (reference sequence). CDR3 length: 19 amino acids. V gave up 3 bases and J gave up 1 base, with 22 bases separating them. CDR3 nucleotides: TGTGCCACCAGCAGGGACCCGGGGGCCTCGGGGCGGAGCAATCAGCCCCAGCATTTT. It is translated as CATSRDPGASGRSNQPQHF.

This chain uses TRBV4-3 with TRBJ2-7; D is uncertain. Trimming removed 1 base from V and 3 bases from J, with 7 bases in between. Germline V lookup: CDR1 LGHNA, CDR2 YSLEER. The CDR3 is made up of 13 amino acids. DNA of the CDR3: TGCGCCAGCAGCCAAGCACTTAACTACGAGCAGTACTTC. Its protein is CASSQALNYEQYF.

The CDR3 spells CASSEDPGLAGGDSYNEQFF. The CDR3 DNA sequence: TGTGCCAGCAGCGAGGACCCGGGACTAGCGGGAGGGGACTCCTACAATGAGCAGTTCTTC. The chain couples TRBV9 to TRBJ2-1; 16 bases agree with TRBD2. The CDR3 is made up of 20 amino acids. CDR1 SGDLS and CDR2 YYNGEE come from the germline V gene. The V segment lost 3 bases and the J segment 0 bases; nucleotides outside the gene matches: 9.

The gene calls are TRBV5-1 and TRBJ1-1; D remains ambiguous. V shed 4 bases and J shed 4 bases, with 11 bases lying between them. This CDR3 has 13 residues. Germline CDR1 reads SGHRS; CDR2 reads YFSETQ. The CDR3 DNA reads as TGCGCCAGCAGCCTGGGTAGCGGCACTGAAGCTTTCTTT. It specifies CASSLGSGTEAFF.

The V gene is TRBV4-3, the J gene TRBJ2-1, with 11 bases identical to TRBD2. This CDR3 comprises 20 residues. With 0 bases clipped from V and 3 bases from J, the junction kept 13 bases outside the gene matches. Per the germline V gene, CDR1 is LGHNA and CDR2 is YSLEER. CDR3 in amino acids: CASSQDSRPSGRTHYNEQFF. The CDR3 DNA sequence: TGCGCCAGCAGCCAAGATTCGCGGCCTAGCGGGAGGACACACTACAATGAGCAGTTCTTC.

This clone has just a few counts. The chain has TRBV5-6 and TRBJ1-2; TRBD1 agrees at 8 bases. This CDR3 is 13 amino acids long. Germline CDR1 and CDR2: SGHDT and YYEEEE. After removal of 4 bases from V and 4 bases from J, the junction contained 3 bases not matched to a gene. DNA of the CDR3: TGTGCCAGCAGCATGACAGGGGTCTATGGCTACACCTTC. It specifies CASSMTGVYGYTF.

This clone was counted a few times. The rearrangement uses TRBV2 and TRBJ1-2; weak D call: TRBD1 (5 bases). The ends were cut back, 6 bases at V and 11 bases at J, with 22 bases in the middle. CDR1 and CDR2 from the germline V gene are SNHLY and FYNNEI. This CDR3 has 14 amino acids. For the CDR3, the DNA is TGTGCCAGCAGACCCGACAGTCATGGGCTATGGTACACCTTC. Translating gives CASRPDSHGLWYTF.

The table lists this clone with a count of one. V usage is TRBV7-9 and J usage is TRBJ2-5; D gene unclear. The CDR3 spans 12 residues. Germline V gives CDR1 SEHNR, CDR2 FQNEAQ (reference sequence). Trimming removed 2 bases from V and 5 bases from J, with 6 bases in between. The CDR3: CASSLTSETQYF. In nucleotides, the CDR3 is TGTGCCAGCAGCTTAACTTCTGAGACCCAGTACTTC.

The chain employs TRBV10-3 and TRBJ2-3; 7 bases match TRBD2. The CDR3 sequence is 13 residues long. The V gene's germline CDR1 is ENHRY and CDR2 SYGVKD. The V and J ends lost 5 bases and 5 bases, in that order; junction bases with no gene match: 4. CDR3 DNA sequence: TGTGCCATCAGTCGGGGAGGGCGAGATACGCAGTATTTT. Amino acid sequence: CAISRGGRDTQYF.

V is TRBV28 and J is TRBJ1-1; tentative D call: TRBD1 (6 bases). Germline V gene data show CDR1 as MDHEN and CDR2 as SYDVKM. Trimming removed 4 bases from V and 1 base from J, with 19 bases in between. This CDR3 has 17 residues. The CDR3 nucleotides are TGTGCCAGCAGTTCACCCAGGGGAGAACAGAAGAACACTGAAGCTTTCTTT. Translated: CASSSPRGEQKNTEAFF.

This clone was picked up one time. J is TRBJ1-4 and V is TRBV5-4; D is unclear. The germline CDR1 and CDR2 sequences are SGHNT and YYREEE (reference sequence). V lost 4 bases, J lost 8 bases, and 15 bases lay in between. The CDR3 sequence is 14 residues long. In nucleotides, the CDR3 is TGTGCCAGCAGCCGTTCAGGAAGCAAGGAAAAACTGTTTTTT. Protein sequence: CASSRSGSKEKLFF.

The V gene is TRBV5-1, the J gene TRBJ2-5, with TRBD2 matching 12 bases. CDR3 length equals 16 residues. Germline V gene data show CDR1 as SGHRS and CDR2 as YFSETQ. V lost 3 bases and J lost 0; bases outside the gene matches: 3. CDR3 nucleotide sequence: TGCGCCAGCAGCTCAGGACTAGCGGGGAACCAAGAGACCCAGTACTTC. This codes for CASSSGLAGNQETQYF.

The chain couples TRBV18 to TRBJ1-2; no firm D call. The CDR3 has 13 amino acids. Germline assignment: CDR1 KGHSH and CDR2 LQKENI. V was shortened by 1 base and J by 6 bases, with 9 bases between the two germline ends. DNA for the CDR3: TGTGCCAGCTCACCACGGCCAGAGGATGGCTACACCTTC. It is translated as CASSPRPEDGYTF.

This chain uses TRBV6-5 with TRBJ1-2; no reliable D call. The CDR3 contains 14 residues. Germline CDR1 is MNHEY and CDR2 is SVGAGI. Trimming removed 2 bases from V and 2 bases from J, with 9 bases in between. CDR3 amino acids: CASSYSRVNYGYTF. The CDR3 nucleotides read TGTGCCAGCAGTTACAGTCGGGTAAACTATGGCTACACCTTC.

The sample holds one count of this clone. The genes are TRBV11-3 and TRBJ2-1; the D gene could be TRBD1 or TRBD2 (7 bases each). V was cut by 5 bases and J by 8 bases, with 19 bases left in between. The germline gives CDR1 SGHNT, CDR2 YENEEA. This CDR3 contains 15 residues. DNA for the CDR3: TGTGCCAGCAGCCGCTCCAGGGGGGGACCACATGAGCAGTTCTTC. Translated: CASSRSRGGPHEQFF.